This is a list of T cell receptor beta chains from one sample in a study of identical twins. TCRdb reanalysed the 5' RACE reads using MiXCR and keeps one entry per CDR3 protein. This sample has about 890,000 distinct CDR3 sequences, with 9% to 15% found just once. These same data were also listed under a study on yellow fever vaccine responses in identical twins.

The sequencing sample was made of PBMCs. These receptors were taken from a young woman in good health. Each CDR3 is given with its conserved first and last residue. The order of the fields is V gene, D gene, clone size, J gene, CDR3 DNA, CDR3 protein. D genes are given only for firm matches. Clone size is not always given. Where it is, it says once, few, many or a class for expanded clones.

TRBV12-3/TRBV12-4	NA	few	TRBJ1-1	TGTGCCAGCAGTTTAATACTGGCTAACACTGAAGCTTTCTTT	CASSLILANTEAFF
TRBV6-1	TRBD1	few	TRBJ1-3	TGTGCCAGCAGAACCGACCGGGACAGCTCTGGAAACACCATATATTTT	CASRTDRDSSGNTIYF
TRBV6-1	TRBD2	NA	TRBJ2-3	TGTGCCAGCACACCTCGGGGGGGGTTTGCGGATACGCAGTATTTT	CASTPRGGFADTQYF
TRBV3-1	NA	few	TRBJ2-7	TGTGCCAGCAGCCAATTGAAGGTGGCAGGTATCTACGAGCAGTACTTC	CASSQLKVAGIYEQYF
TRBV28	NA	NA	TRBJ2-7	TGTGCCAGCAACGGGGTGACCTACGAGCAGTACTTC	CASNGVTYEQYF
TRBV12-3/TRBV12-4	TRBD1	few	TRBJ1-2	TGTGCCAGCAGTCTATGGACAGGGGATGTCTATGGCTACACCTTC	CASSLWTGDVYGYTF
TRBV29-1	NA	NA	TRBJ2-1	TGCAGCGTTTTTTCTCTTAGGGGGGAGAGGTCCTACAATGAGCAGTTCTTC	CSVFSLRGERSYNEQFF
TRBV7-6	NA	NA	TRBJ2-1	TGTGCCAGCAGCAAACTTAGTGGTCCCGGGACAAGCTCCTACAATGAGCAGTTCTTC	CASSKLSGPGTSSYNEQFF
TRBV27	NA	NA	TRBJ2-1	TGTGCCAGCAGTTTGGGTAGCGAGAGGAGGGGTGAGCAGTTCTTC	CASSLGSERRGEQFF
TRBV2	TRBD1	NA	TRBJ1-2	TGTGCCAGCAGCGACGGGACAGGGGGAGGCTACACCTTC	CASSDGTGGGYTF
TRBV6-1	TRBD1	many	TRBJ1-4	TGTGCCAGCAGCCCGGGACAGGCAACTAATGAAAAACTGTTTTTT	CASSPGQATNEKLFF
TRBV5-5	NA	NA	TRBJ2-2	TGTGCCAGCAGCGCAGGACAATGGCTCCGGGTCGGAGCCGGGGAGCTGTTTTTT	CASSAGQWLRVGAGELFF
TRBV23-1	TRBD2	NA	TRBJ2-1	TGCGCCAGCACCCGAAAATTGACTAGCGGGAGCTCCAGTGAGCAGTTCTTC	CASTRKLTSGSSSEQFF
TRBV7-8	TRBD1	NA	TRBJ2-7	TGTGCCAGCAGCCTGGGGACAGTTTATGTCTCGGAGCAGTACTTC	CASSLGTVYVSEQYF
TRBV20-1	NA	few	TRBJ2-1	TGCAGTGCTAGTCAGGTTTTCTCCTACAATGAGCAGTTCTTC	CSASQVFSYNEQFF
TRBV27	TRBD1	many	TRBJ2-1	TGTGCCAGCAGTTCTACCAGGACAGGGGCCACCTACAATGAGCAGTTCTTC	CASSSTRTGATYNEQFF
TRBV2	NA	NA	TRBJ2-2	TGTGCCAGCAGTGTGGGCTCCCAGAACACCGGGGAGCTGTTTTTT	CASSVGSQNTGELFF
TRBV28	NA	NA	TRBJ2-1	TGTTCCAGCAGTCGAGGAAGGTCCTACAATGAGCAGTTCTTC	CSSSRGRSYNEQFF
TRBV3-1	NA	many	TRBJ2-1	TGTGCCAGCAGCCAACAGGGGGCGGGGGGTAAGGAGCAGTTCTTC	CASSQQGAGGKEQFF
TRBV20-1	TRBD2	NA	TRBJ2-3	TGCAGTGCTACGAGAGCGGGGGGCGGGACAGATACGCAGTATTTT	CSATRAGGGTDTQYF
TRBV24-1	NA	NA	TRBJ2-3	TGTGCCACCAGTAATGGGGGGGCCAGTGTCCCAGATACGCAGTATTTT	CATSNGGASVPDTQYF
TRBV29-1	NA	few	TRBJ2-3	TGCAGCGTTGAAGATCGTATTGGCACAGATACGCAGTATTTT	CSVEDRIGTDTQYF
TRBV20-1	NA	NA	TRBJ2-5	TGCAGTGCTAGAGCCCCCTCGGGAGAGACCCAGTACTTC	CSARAPSGETQYF
TRBV9	NA	few	TRBJ2-6	TGTGCCAGCAGCGTAGATGGGACGGCTAGCTCTGGGGCCAACGTCCTGACTTTC	CASSVDGTASSGANVLTF
TRBV7-9	NA	few	TRBJ2-5	TGTGCCAGCAGCTTAGAGGTTCTAGGGGCGACCGGAGAGACCCAGTACTTC	CASSLEVLGATGETQYF
TRBV5-1	TRBD2	NA	TRBJ2-1	TGCGCCAGCAGGGGGAGCGGGGGAACCTTCAATGAGCAGTTCTTC	CASRGSGGTFNEQFF
TRBV3-1	NA	few	TRBJ1-5	TGTGCCAGCAGCCAAGATGTCACAGTTAATCAGCCCCAGCATTTT	CASSQDVTVNQPQHF
TRBV4-2	TRBD2	NA	TRBJ2-2	TGTGCCAGCAGCCAAGAAGCGGGAGGTTCTGCCGGGGAGCTGTTTTTT	CASSQEAGGSAGELFF
TRBV6-5	TRBD1	NA	TRBJ1-5	TGTGCCAGCAGTACTCAAACAGGGGCTGTCAGCAATCAGCCCCAGCATTTT	CASSTQTGAVSNQPQHF
TRBV9	TRBD2	few	TRBJ2-3	TGTGCCAGCAGCGTATATATCGGGGGGGGTAGCACAGATACGCAGTATTTT	CASSVYIGGGSTDTQYF
TRBV11-1	NA	NA	TRBJ2-1	TGTGCCAGCAGTTTAATCCCAGGGCTCCCTGCCCATGAGCAGTTCTTC	CASSLIPGLPAHEQFF
TRBV29-1	NA	NA	TRBJ2-6	TGCAGCGTTATTGGGGCTGGGGCCAACGTCCTGACTTTC	CSVIGAGANVLTF
TRBV15	NA	few	TRBJ1-1	TGTGCCACCAGCAGAGGGACCCTGGCGATGAACACTGAAGCTTTCTTT	CATSRGTLAMNTEAFF
TRBV12-5	NA	NA	TRBJ2-6	TGTGCTAGTGGTTTGGTAATTCAGAGGAGCGGGGCCAACGTCCTGACTTTC	CASGLVIQRSGANVLTF
TRBV27	NA	many	TRBJ2-6	TGTGCCAGCAGTTATCTGAGCTCTGGGGCCAACGTCCTGACTTTC	CASSYLSSGANVLTF
TRBV14	NA	NA	TRBJ2-1	TGTGCCAGCAGCCCCCCCCTGCGCAATGAGCAGTTCTTC	CASSPPLRNEQFF
TRBV29-1	TRBD1	NA	TRBJ1-2	TGCAGCGCTGCGACAGGGACCCATGGCTACACCTTC	CSAATGTHGYTF
TRBV20-1	TRBD2	few	TRBJ2-3	TGCAGTGCTCCGAGCGGGAGCTGGAAAGATACGCAGTATTTT	CSAPSGSWKDTQYF
TRBV12-3/TRBV12-4	NA	many	TRBJ1-1	TGTGCCAGCAGACCCTGGGGGCAGGGCTATCCGAACACTGAAGCTTTCTTT	CASRPWGQGYPNTEAFF
TRBV28	NA	NA	TRBJ2-7	TGTGCCAGCAGTTTATCCAGTTTGTACGAGCAGTACTTC	CASSLSSLYEQYF
TRBV3-1	NA	few	TRBJ1-1	TGTGCCAGCAGCCAAGGCGGGCAGGAAGCTTTCTTT	CASSQGGQEAFF
TRBV6-1	NA	few	TRBJ1-6	TGTGCCAGCAGTCGGACAGAAGATTCACCCCTCCACTTT	CASSRTEDSPLHF
TRBV6-5	NA	few	TRBJ2-2	TGTGCCAGCAGTTACCGCCCTACTGTGGTTAACACCGGGGAGCTGTTTTTT	CASSYRPTVVNTGELFF
TRBV27	TRBD2	many	TRBJ2-1	TGTGCCACGAGCGGGAGGGCCTTCAATGAGCAGTTCTTC	CATSGRAFNEQFF
TRBV4-1	TRBD1	many	TRBJ1-1	TGCGCCAGCAGCCAAGGTAGGAACAGGGGCTACACTGAAGCTTTCTTT	CASSQGRNRGYTEAFF
TRBV6-1	TRBD1	few	TRBJ2-3	TGTGCCAGCGATTCCGGGACAGGTATCGGCACAGATACGCAGTATTTT	CASDSGTGIGTDTQYF
TRBV6-2/TRBV6-3	NA	few	TRBJ2-3	TGTGCCAGCAGCACGCTCGGGATTAGCACAGATACGCAGTATTTT	CASSTLGISTDTQYF
TRBV5-1	NA	NA	TRBJ2-5	TGCGCCAGCAGCACCGCGGGTAGCGGTAGCCCGTACCAAGAGACCCAGTACTTC	CASSTAGSGSPYQETQYF
TRBV12-3/TRBV12-4	TRBD2	many	TRBJ2-1	TGTGCCAGCAGTTTAATCGTCGGGACTAGCGGGGGGAATGAGCAGTTCTTC	CASSLIVGTSGGNEQFF
TRBV2	NA	NA	TRBJ2-2	TGTGCCAGCAGTTACCATCAGGACGGTGGGGACACCGGGGAGCTGTTTTTT	CASSYHQDGGDTGELFF
TRBV7-2	NA	few	TRBJ2-1	TGTGCCAGCGGCCGGGCGGCCTACAATGAGCAGTTCTTC	CASGRAAYNEQFF
TRBV27	NA	few	TRBJ2-7	TGTGCCAGCAGTTTCTCGGGACAAGTTTACGAGCAGTACTTC	CASSFSGQVYEQYF
TRBV28	TRBD2	NA	TRBJ2-1	TGTGCCAGCCGCCGGGGGGGGGCGTGGTACAATGAGCAGTTCTTC	CASRRGGAWYNEQFF
TRBV2	NA	NA	TRBJ2-1	TGTGCCAGCAGTGAAAGTGTGGGGGGATTCTACAATGAGCAGTTCTTC	CASSESVGGFYNEQFF
TRBV7-8	TRBD2	NA	TRBJ2-2	TGTGCCAGCAGCTTGGTGGCGGGGGGCCCCGGCGGGGAGCTGTTTTTT	CASSLVAGGPGGELFF
TRBV12-3/TRBV12-4	TRBD2	few	TRBJ2-7	TGTGCCAGCAGTTCACTAGCGGTTCTCTACGAGCAGTACTTC	CASSSLAVLYEQYF
TRBV7-9	TRBD1	NA	TRBJ2-2	TGTGCCAGCATCGGTCGAGTGGATAGGGGGCACACCGGGGAGCTGTTTTTT	CASIGRVDRGHTGELFF